The present TCR beta chain was sequenced within a study of blood T cell repertoires in COVID-19. Between the trimmed V and J ends, which lost 5 bases and 2 bases, there was a span of 10 bases. Germline CDR1 MNHEY, CDR2 SMNVEV (reference sequence). This CDR3 has 14 residues. Comment on this clone: This sample also contains other DNA sequences that code for the same CDR3.

Method: immunoSEQ multiplex PCR; TCRdb's copy keeps in-frame clones and lacks some. The table records around 260,000 clones, around nine tenths of them present only once. The TCR was taken from a woman in her 40s who had recovered from COVID-19. The gene calls are TRBV27 and TRBJ2-1, with a weak D call TRBD2 (6 bases). Material: peripheral blood. CDR3 in DNA: TGTGCCAGCAGTCCGGACTACCCCTACAATGAGCAGTTCTTC. Its protein is CASSPDYPYNEQFF.